The entry below gives a single T cell receptor beta chain sequence along with its context. This sample is part of a study of identical twins. TCRdb re-analysed the 5' RACE reads in MiXCR, keeping a single row per CDR3 protein. The table shows a few hundred thousand distinct CDR3 sequences, with over 8.5% occurring only once. This sample was also put to use in a study of yellow fever vaccine responses in identical twins.

The sequence was collected from a woman aged 18-29 years in good health. Source material: PBMCs.

The CDR3 spells CASSLLRGTEAFF. In DNA form, the CDR3 reads TGTGCCAGCAGCTTACTACGGGGCACTGAAGCTTTCTTT. The genes are TRBV13 and TRBJ1-1; D is ambiguous. The length of the CDR3 is 13 residues. V shed 2 bases and J shed 4 bases, with 8 bases lying between them. Germline values: CDR1 PRHDT, CDR2 FYEKMQ (reference sequence).